A single count supports the clone carrying this TCR beta chain. These data are taken from a study of radiation and T cells in renal cell carcinoma. Profiled with immunoSEQ multiplex PCR; TCRdb holds only in-frame clones, not every one. The sample contains around 21,000 clones, 40% to 55% of which appear only once. Treatment meaning: 15 Gy SBRT to primary tumor, nephrectomy 4 weeks later. The CDR3 has 15 residues. V shed 7 bases and J shed 9 bases, with 22 bases lying between them. Germline V gene data show CDR1 as SNHLY and CDR2 as FYNNEI. The chain recombines TRBV2 with TRBJ2-1, with D tentatively TRBD2 (7 bases). Sequencing was performed on tumor tissue, taken from a patient whose treatment included radiotherapy and nephrectomy. The source of this sequence is a woman in her fifties or sixties with renal cell carcinoma. The CDR3 sequence is CASTTGVGGATEQFF. For the CDR3, the DNA is TGTGCCAGCACCACCGGGGTTGGGGGGGCCACTGAGCAGTTCTTC.